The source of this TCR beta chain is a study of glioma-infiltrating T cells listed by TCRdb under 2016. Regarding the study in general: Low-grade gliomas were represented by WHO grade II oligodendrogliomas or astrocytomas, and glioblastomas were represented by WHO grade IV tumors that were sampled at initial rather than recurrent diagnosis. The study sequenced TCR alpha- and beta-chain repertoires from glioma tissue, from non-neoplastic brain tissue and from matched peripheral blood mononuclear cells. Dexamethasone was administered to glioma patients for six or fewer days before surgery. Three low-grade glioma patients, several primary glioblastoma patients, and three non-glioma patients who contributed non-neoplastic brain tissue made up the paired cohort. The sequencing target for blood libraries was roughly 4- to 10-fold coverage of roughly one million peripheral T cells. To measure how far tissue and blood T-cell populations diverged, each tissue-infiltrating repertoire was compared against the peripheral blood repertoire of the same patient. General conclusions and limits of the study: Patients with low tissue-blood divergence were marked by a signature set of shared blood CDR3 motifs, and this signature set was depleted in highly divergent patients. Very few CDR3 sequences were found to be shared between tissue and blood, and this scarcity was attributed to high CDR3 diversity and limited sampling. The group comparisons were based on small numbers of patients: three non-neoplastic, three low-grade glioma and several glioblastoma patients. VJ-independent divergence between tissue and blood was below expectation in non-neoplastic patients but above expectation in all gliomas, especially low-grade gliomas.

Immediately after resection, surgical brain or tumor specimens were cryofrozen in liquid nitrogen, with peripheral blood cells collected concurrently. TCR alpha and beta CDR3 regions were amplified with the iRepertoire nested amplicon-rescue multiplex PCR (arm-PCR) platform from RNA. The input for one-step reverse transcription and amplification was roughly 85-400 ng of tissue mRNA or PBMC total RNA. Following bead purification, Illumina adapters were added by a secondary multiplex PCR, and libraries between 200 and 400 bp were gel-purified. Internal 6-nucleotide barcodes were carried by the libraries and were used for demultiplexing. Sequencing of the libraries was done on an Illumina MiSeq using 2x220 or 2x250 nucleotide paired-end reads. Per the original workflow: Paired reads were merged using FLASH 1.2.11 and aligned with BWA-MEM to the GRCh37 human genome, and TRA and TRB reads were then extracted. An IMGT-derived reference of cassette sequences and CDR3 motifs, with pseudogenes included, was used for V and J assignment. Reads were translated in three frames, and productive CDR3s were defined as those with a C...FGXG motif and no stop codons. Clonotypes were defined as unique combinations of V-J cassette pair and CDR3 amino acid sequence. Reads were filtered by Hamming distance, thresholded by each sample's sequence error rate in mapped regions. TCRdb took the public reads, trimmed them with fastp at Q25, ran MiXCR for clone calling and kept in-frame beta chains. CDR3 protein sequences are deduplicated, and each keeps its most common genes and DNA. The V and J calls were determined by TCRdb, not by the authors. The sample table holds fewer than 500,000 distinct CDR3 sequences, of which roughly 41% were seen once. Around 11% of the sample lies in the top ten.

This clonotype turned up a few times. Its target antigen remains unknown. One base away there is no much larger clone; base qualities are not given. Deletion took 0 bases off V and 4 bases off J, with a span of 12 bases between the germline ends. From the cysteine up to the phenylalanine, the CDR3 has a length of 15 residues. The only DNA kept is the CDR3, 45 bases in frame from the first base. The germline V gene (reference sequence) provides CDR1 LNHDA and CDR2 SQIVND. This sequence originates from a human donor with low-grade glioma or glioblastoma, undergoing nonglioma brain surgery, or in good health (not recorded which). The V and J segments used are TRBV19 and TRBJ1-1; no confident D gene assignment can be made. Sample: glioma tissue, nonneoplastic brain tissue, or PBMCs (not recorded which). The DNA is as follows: TGTGCCAGTAGTATAGATCCGGGAGACATCACTGAAGCTTTCTTT. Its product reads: CASSIDPGDITEAFF.